This T cell receptor beta chain was observed in a study of T cell repertoires in cytomegalovirus infection. Study in general: CMV epitopes used comprised recently identified HLA-C-restricted ones and well-studied HLA-B-restricted ones. Public TCR beta signatures marked donors with CMV infection and the matching HLA.

Findings of the study overall: Across the ex vivo response, the dominant clonotypes were HLA-C-restricted CMV-specific TCR beta clonotypes.

In regard to this clonotype: Its target is unknown.

Using its own MiXCR run on the reads, TCRdb lists one record per CDR3 protein. The table lists fewer than 950,000 distinct CDR3 sequences, approximately 30% of them singletons. Germline CDR1 and CDR2: MNHNS and SASEGT. Trimming removed 6 bases from V and 4 bases from J, with 13 bases in between. The CDR3 sequence is 14 residues long. The J gene is TRBJ2-1, the V gene TRBV6-1; D remains unclear. This receptor was taken from a human donor in good health (CMV status not recorded). Some clones in this sample may be carry-over from other donors' samples. The sequences come from cultured CD8+ T cells from PBMCs, collected from culture after CMV antigen stimulation. In DNA, the CDR3 is TGTGCCAGCAGCATTCCCCTCCATTACAATGAGCAGTTCTTC. It translates to CASSIPLHYNEQFF.